This T cell receptor (beta chain) derives from a study of follicular helper T cells after annual influenza vaccination. The method was immunoSEQ multiplex PCR; TCRdb's version includes in-frame clones alone and lacks a portion of them. The table records a few thousand clones, approximately 82% of them present only once. The time point here: 2015-2016 season, 7 days after influenza vaccination. This CDR3 has 9 amino acids. The table lists this clone with a few counts. The chain combines TRBV21-1 with TRBJ1-2. TRBV21-1 is designated a pseudogene. The origin of this receptor is an adult who received the influenza vaccine. Sequencing was performed on CXCR5+ CD38- circulating T follicular helper cells from blood, taken 7 days after influenza vaccination. Specified subset: circulating Tfh, non-naive CD4+CXCR5+PD-1+ (ICOS+CD38+ or ICOS-CD38-). The CDR3 coding sequence is TGTGCCAACAATAGGGGCTACACCTTC. As protein: CANNRGYTF.